This is a list of T cell receptor beta chains from one sample in a study of T cells in Graves' hyperthyroidism and ophthalmopathy. TCRdb called the multiplex PCR reads again in MiXCR, with one record for every CDR3 protein. The table lists roughly 750,000 distinct CDR3 sequences, roughly 17% of them singletons. Sample: blood. The origin of the receptors is a man aged 18 to 30 with Graves' hyperthyroidism. The CDR3 runs from the conserved cysteine through the conserved F or W. Fields, in order: V gene, clone size, J gene, D gene, CDR3 protein, CDR3 DNA. D genes are given only for firm matches. Clone size, where shown, is once, few, many, or a class for clones that have expanded.

>TRBV29-1|NA|TRBJ2-7|NA
CSVLTSGYEQYF
TGCAGCGTACTGACAAGCGGCTACGAGCAGTACTTC
>TRBV7-6|many|TRBJ2-7|NA
CASSPPSGQGDPYEQYF
TGTGCCAGCAGCCCACCGTCGGGCCAGGGCGATCCCTACGAGCAGTACTTC
>TRBV5-4|few|TRBJ2-3|TRBD1
CASNSQGAGDTQYF
TGTGCCAGCAATTCACAGGGGGCGGGGGATACGCAGTATTTT
>TRBV12-3/TRBV12-4|NA|TRBJ2-2|TRBD1
CASSLGSGGGTGELFF
TGTGCCAGCAGTTTAGGGTCAGGGGGCGGCACCGGGGAGCTGTTTTTT
>TRBV11-1|many|TRBJ2-7|TRBD2
CASSSRTSGRFGYEQYF
TGTGCCAGCAGCTCCCGGACTAGCGGGAGGTTCGGCTACGAGCAGTACTTC
>TRBV12-3/TRBV12-4|NA|TRBJ1-1|TRBD1
CASSQRQGRDTEAFF
TGTGCCAGCAGCCAAAGACAGGGGAGGGACACTGAAGCTTTCTTT
>TRBV20-1|many|TRBJ2-1|TRBD1
CSAWTGQYNEQFF
TGCAGTGCTTGGACAGGGCAATACAATGAGCAGTTCTTC
>TRBV12-5|few|TRBJ2-3|TRBD2
CASGPPASGIDTQYF
TGTGCTAGTGGTCCCCCTGCTAGCGGGATCGATACGCAGTATTTT
>TRBV2|many|TRBJ2-1|NA
CASTGVSSYNEQFF
TGTGCCAGCACGGGAGTTAGCTCCTACAATGAGCAGTTCTTC
>TRBV6-1|many|TRBJ2-7|TRBD2
CASSTGTSIGQYF
TGTGCCAGCAGTACCGGGACTAGCATCGGGCAGTACTTC
>TRBV12-3/TRBV12-4|few|TRBJ1-4|NA
CASSKWTDEKLFF
TGTGCCAGCAGTAAATGGACAGACGAAAAACTGTTTTTT
>TRBV20-1|many|TRBJ2-5|TRBD1
CSAPGTGGFLSGTQYF
TGCAGTGCCCCCGGGACAGGGGGCTTTCTGTCTGGAACCCAGTACTTC
>TRBV28|few|TRBJ1-6|TRBD1
CASSPPGQGRSPLHF
TGTGCCAGCAGCCCCCCGGGACAGGGGCGGTCACCCCTCCACTTT
>TRBV7-8|NA|TRBJ2-1|NA
CASNRPSTRAQDEQFF
TGTGCCAGCAACCGTCCCAGCACCCGAGCTCAAGATGAGCAGTTCTTC
>TRBV19|NA|TRBJ2-7|NA
CASSRLTFRGKTYEQYF
TGTGCCAGTAGCCGACTAACTTTCAGGGGAAAGACCTACGAGCAGTACTTC
>TRBV25-1|few|TRBJ1-4|NA
CASSVSGTAYNEKLFF
TGTGCCAGCAGTGTCAGCGGGACCGCGTATAATGAAAAACTGTTTTTT
>TRBV28|many|TRBJ1-1|TRBD1
CASLRQGKAFF
TGTGCCAGCCTCAGACAGGGGAAAGCTTTCTTT
>TRBV27|NA|TRBJ2-1|NA
CATKWRGPTYNEQFF
TGTGCCACCAAATGGCGGGGGCCCACCTACAATGAGCAGTTCTTC
>TRBV12-3/TRBV12-4|few|TRBJ2-5|NA
CASGRLETQYF
TGTGCCAGCGGGCGGCTGGAGACCCAGTACTTC
>TRBV20-1|few|TRBJ2-5|NA
CSAPNRVVGETQYF
TGCAGTGCCCCCAACCGGGTAGTTGGAGAGACCCAGTACTTC
>TRBV28|many|TRBJ2-7|NA
CASTEGQATYEQYF
TGTGCCAGCACCGAAGGTCAGGCAACCTACGAGCAGTACTTC
>TRBV4-1|few|TRBJ2-7|NA
CASSHPKGGGFYEQYF
TGCGCCAGCAGCCACCCCAAAGGTGGCGGTTTTTACGAGCAGTACTTC
>TRBV28|NA|TRBJ2-2|NA
CASTIPTGELFF
TGTGCCAGCACCATACCCACCGGGGAGCTGTTTTTT
>TRBV5-6|once|TRBJ2-3|NA
CASSPLHWRTSTDTQYF
TGTGCCAGCAGCCCCTTACACTGGCGAACTAGCACAGATACGCAGTATTTT
>TRBV6-1|NA|TRBJ2-7|NA
CASRLLNTGPEQYF
TGTGCCAGCAGACTACTGAACACGGGGCCCGAGCAGTACTTC
>TRBV15|many|TRBJ1-1|NA
CASLQEEYTEAFF
TGTGCCAGTCTACAGGAAGAATACACTGAAGCTTTCTTT
>TRBV7-2|once|TRBJ2-5|NA
CASSFDRETQYF
TGTGCCAGCAGCTTCGATCGAGAGACCCAGTACTTC
>TRBV7-2|few|TRBJ2-5|TRBD2
CASSPRLAGAETQYF
TGTGCCAGCAGCCCCCGACTAGCGGGAGCTGAGACCCAGTACTTC
>TRBV20-1|many|TRBJ2-7|NA
CSAEGVDHEQYF
TGCAGTGCAGAGGGGGTGGACCACGAGCAGTACTTC
>TRBV9|NA|TRBJ1-4|NA
CASSTGTFNEKLFF
TGTGCCAGCAGCACCGGGACATTTAATGAAAAACTGTTTTTT
>TRBV2|NA|TRBJ2-1|NA
CASSESQNEQFF
TGTGCCAGCAGTGAATCGCAGAATGAGCAGTTCTTC
>TRBV18|NA|TRBJ2-7|TRBD2
CASSRTTHAGEEQYF
TGTGCCAGCTCACGAACAACCCATGCGGGGGAAGAGCAGTACTTC
>TRBV12-3/TRBV12-4|NA|TRBJ2-5|NA
CASSLALGTQYF
TGTGCCAGCAGTTTAGCGTTAGGGACCCAGTACTTC
>TRBV6-2/TRBV6-3|NA|TRBJ2-7|TRBD1
CASSYSTGGGEQYF
TGTGCCAGCAGTTACTCGACAGGGGGGGGCGAGCAGTACTTC
>TRBV12-3/TRBV12-4|many|TRBJ2-7|TRBD1
CASSVGTGGGYEQYF
TGTGCCAGCAGCGTGGGGACAGGGGGGGGCTACGAGCAGTACTTC
>TRBV5-1|few|TRBJ2-3|NA
CASSLALQGTDTQYF
TGCGCCAGCAGCTTGGCCCTACAGGGCACAGATACGCAGTATTTT
>TRBV28|many|TRBJ1-2|NA
CASTQVRLSYGYTF
TGTGCCAGCACCCAGGTCAGGCTTTCCTATGGCTACACCTTC
>TRBV6-1|few|TRBJ1-6|NA
CASSEWDPISPLHF
TGTGCCAGCAGTGAATGGGATCCGATTTCACCCCTCCACTTT
>TRBV12-5|many|TRBJ1-5|NA
CASGRESHPISSNQPQHF
TGTGCTAGTGGTCGAGAGAGCCACCCTATATCGAGCAATCAGCCCCAGCATTTT
>TRBV28|many|TRBJ1-5|TRBD1
CASSLPGGGNQPQHF
TGTGCCAGCAGCCTACCAGGGGGCGGCAATCAGCCCCAGCATTTT
>TRBV11-1|NA|TRBJ2-1|NA
CASNIQGRATYNEQFF
TGTGCCAGCAATATTCAGGGGCGGGCGACCTACAATGAGCAGTTCTTC
>TRBV28|few|TRBJ2-2|TRBD1
CASSRGWLGELFF
TGTGCCAGCAGCAGGGGGTGGCTCGGGGAGCTGTTTTTT
>TRBV28|NA|TRBJ2-2|NA
CASSPPTSNEPGELFF
TGTGCCAGCAGTCCCCCCACATCAAACGAGCCCGGGGAGCTGTTTTTT
>TRBV2|many|TRBJ2-6|NA
CASRVPGAGANVLTF
TGTGCCAGCAGAGTCCCAGGGGCTGGGGCCAACGTCCTGACTTTC
>TRBV6-1|NA|TRBJ2-1|NA
CASIPNRQTFNEQFF
TGTGCCAGCATTCCTAATCGACAGACTTTCAATGAGCAGTTCTTC
>TRBV28|NA|TRBJ2-7|TRBD2
CASSDLAGSYEQYF
TGTGCCAGCAGCGACCTAGCGGGAAGTTACGAGCAGTACTTC
>TRBV28|many|TRBJ2-1|NA
CASTLTGTPYNEQFF
TGTGCCAGCACCCTAACAGGGACCCCCTACAATGAGCAGTTCTTC
>TRBV4-3|few|TRBJ2-7|NA
CASSQDRWTDSYEQYF
TGCGCCAGCAGCCAAGACCGCTGGACTGACTCCTACGAGCAGTACTTC
>TRBV20-1|few|TRBJ2-2|NA
CSARLGLNTGELFF
TGCAGTGCTAGATTGGGACTGAACACCGGGGAGCTGTTTTTT
>TRBV20-1|once|TRBJ2-1|NA
CSARDPPTAPPFF
TGCAGTGCTAGAGACCCTCCGACCGCCCCTCCGTTCTTC
>TRBV11-2|many|TRBJ2-3|TRBD2
CASSFPPTSGAPAGTQYF
TGTGCCAGCAGCTTCCCCCCGACTAGCGGGGCCCCCGCGGGTACGCAGTATTTT
>TRBV7-8|NA|TRBJ2-1|NA
CASSLGPRRMHHEAEQFF
TGTGCCAGCAGCTTAGGGCCTCGGCGGATGCACCACGAGGCTGAGCAGTTCTTC
>TRBV6-1|many|TRBJ2-3|TRBD1
CASTPGTGFTDTQYF
TGTGCCAGCACCCCCGGGACAGGGTTCACAGATACGCAGTATTTT
>TRBV28|many|TRBJ2-7|TRBD2
CASSSLPGRSSGGYEQYF
TGTGCCAGCAGTTCCCTGCCAGGGAGGTCTAGCGGAGGCTACGAGCAGTACTTC
>TRBV3-1|many|TRBJ1-1|NA
CASSQDGALGTEAFF
TGTGCCAGCAGCCAAGATGGGGCGTTGGGCACTGAAGCTTTCTTT
>TRBV5-1|NA|TRBJ2-1|NA
CASSLGAGGNEQFF
TGCGCCAGCAGCTTGGGCGCCGGGGGTAATGAGCAGTTCTTC
>TRBV10-2|many|TRBJ2-6|NA
CASRDSLGRGANVLTF
TGCGCCAGCAGGGACAGTCTGGGGAGGGGGGCCAACGTCCTGACTTTC
>TRBV19|few|TRBJ2-7|NA
CASSKSTGQISYEQYF
TGTGCCAGTAGTAAGTCCACGGGACAAATAAGCTACGAGCAGTACTTC